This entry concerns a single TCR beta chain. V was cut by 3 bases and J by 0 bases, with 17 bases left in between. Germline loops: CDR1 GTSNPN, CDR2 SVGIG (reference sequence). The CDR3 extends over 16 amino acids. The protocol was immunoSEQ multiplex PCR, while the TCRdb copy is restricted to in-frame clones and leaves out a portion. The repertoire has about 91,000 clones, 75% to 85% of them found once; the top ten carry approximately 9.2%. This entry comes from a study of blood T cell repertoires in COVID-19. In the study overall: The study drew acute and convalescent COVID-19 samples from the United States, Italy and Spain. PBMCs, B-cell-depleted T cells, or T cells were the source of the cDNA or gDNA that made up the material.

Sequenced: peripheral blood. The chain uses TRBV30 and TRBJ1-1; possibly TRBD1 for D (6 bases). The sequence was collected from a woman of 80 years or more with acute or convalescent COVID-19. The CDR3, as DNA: TGTGCCTGGAGCATCCTTCTCCAGGGGTTGAACACTGAAGCTTTCTTT. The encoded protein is CAWSILLQGLNTEAFF.